This is a list of T cell receptor beta chains from one sample in a study of T-cell reconstitution after alpha-beta-depleted transplantation in children. TCRdb itself ran the PCR reads through MiXCR, one entry per CDR3 protein. Counted here are fewer than 150,000 distinct CDR3 sequences, 8.5% to 10% occurring once; the ten biggest clones make up approximately 25%. Specimen: PBMCs, mostly from graft donor cells, collected 180 days after TCRalphabeta/CD19-depleted stem cell transplant. These receptors were obtained from a girl less than two years old who had a stem cell transplant for combined immunodeficiency, so the T cells may come from the graft donor. The CDR3 runs from the conserved cysteine through the conserved F or W. Each record gives: clone size, J gene, CDR3 length, V gene, D gene, CDR3 protein, CDR3 DNA. A D gene is named only where the DNA matches it firmly. Expanded clones are given a class, and other clones once, few, many or no size at all.

few	TRBJ2-7	14	TRBV12-3/TRBV12-4	.	CASSLTGHTYEQYF	TGTGCCAGCAGTTTGACGGGACACACCTACGAGCAGTACTTC
.	TRBJ2-7	15	TRBV5-1	.	CASRKGLSRTYEQYF	TGCGCCAGCAGGAAGGGACTCTCTAGAACCTACGAGCAGTACTTC
few	TRBJ2-5	13	TRBV12-3/TRBV12-4	.	CASTPTVQETQYF	TGTGCCAGCACCCCGACAGTACAAGAGACCCAGTACTTC
few	TRBJ2-1	17	TRBV7-2	TRBD2	CASSPWGAGSGRNEQFF	TGTGCCAGCAGCCCATGGGGGGCGGGTAGCGGGAGGAATGAGCAGTTCTTC
few	TRBJ2-5	14	TRBV7-2	.	CASRRNWVVETQYF	TGTGCCAGCAGACGAAATTGGGTAGTTGAGACCCAGTACTTC
many	TRBJ2-2	15	TRBV7-2	.	CASSPGTLNTGELFF	TGTGCCAGCAGCCCCGGGACGTTGAACACCGGGGAGCTGTTTTTT
many	TRBJ2-3	16	TRBV5-1	.	CASSLNGALSTDTQYF	TGCGCCAGCAGCTTGAATGGGGCTCTAAGCACAGATACGCAGTATTTT
.	TRBJ2-1	15	TRBV15	.	CATSSRDRSYNEQFF	TGTGCCACCAGCTCCCGGGACCGCTCCTACAATGAGCAGTTCTTC
.	TRBJ2-1	14	TRBV7-2	.	CASSLVGNLNEQFF	TGTGCCAGCAGCTTAGTTGGTAATTTGAATGAGCAGTTCTTC
.	TRBJ2-1	16	TRBV9	TRBD2	CASSEGLADSYNEQFF	TGTGCCAGCAGCGAGGGACTAGCGGACTCTTACAATGAGCAGTTCTTC
.	TRBJ2-2	16	TRBV4-2	.	CASSQRQATNTGELFF	TGTGCCAGCAGCCAGCGACAGGCGACGAACACCGGGGAGCTGTTTTTT
many	TRBJ2-1	15	TRBV29-1	.	CSAATYGGLFNEQFF	TGCAGCGCCGCGACCTACGGGGGGCTGTTCAATGAGCAGTTCTTC
few	TRBJ2-1	14	TRBV29-1	TRBD1	CSVEGQGPYNEQFF	TGCAGCGTTGAGGGACAGGGTCCCTACAATGAGCAGTTCTTC
few	TRBJ1-1	15	TRBV15	.	CATSRDLGFYTEAFF	TGTGCCACCAGCAGAGACCTAGGGTTTTACACTGAAGCTTTCTTT
.	TRBJ2-1	13	TRBV5-1	.	CASSLFESNEQFF	TGCGCCAGCAGCTTGTTCGAGAGCAATGAGCAGTTCTTC
many	TRBJ2-5	13	TRBV5-8	.	CASSYELGETQYF	TGTGCCAGCAGCTATGAACTTGGGGAGACCCAGTACTTC
few	TRBJ2-6	16	TRBV12-3/TRBV12-4	TRBD2	CASSPSGGLGANVLTF	TGTGCCAGCAGTCCCTCGGGAGGACTGGGGGCCAACGTCCTGACTTTC
many	TRBJ2-1	14	TRBV27	.	CARNILDAYNEQFF	TGTGCCAGAAATATCCTGGACGCTTACAATGAGCAGTTCTTC
.	TRBJ2-2	15	TRBV5-1	.	CASSFDRTNTGELFF	TGCGCCAGCAGTTTCGACAGGACGAACACCGGGGAGCTGTTTTTT
few	TRBJ2-3	20	TRBV5-1	.	CASSGDPRTGALAETDTQYF	TGCGCCAGCAGCGGGGATCCTCGGACAGGCGCGCTAGCGGAGACAGATACGCAGTATTTT
few	TRBJ1-5	22	TRBV6-2/TRBV6-3	TRBD1	CASSYSIVPGQGDARGNQPQHF	TGTGCCAGCAGTTACTCGATTGTTCCGGGACAGGGGGATGCGCGGGGCAATCAGCCCCAGCATTTT
.	TRBJ2-3	15	TRBV20-1	TRBD2	CSASRGTTSTDTQYF	TGCAGTGCTTCGCGGGGGACTACTAGCACAGATACGCAGTATTTT
few	TRBJ2-3	16	TRBV11-1	.	CASSLVTVYPTDTQYF	TGTGCCAGCAGCTTAGTCACAGTGTACCCCACAGATACGCAGTATTTT
many	TRBJ2-7	14	TRBV20-1	.	CSARANGDSYEQYF	TGCAGTGCTAGAGCCAACGGAGACAGCTACGAGCAGTACTTC
.	TRBJ2-1	16	TRBV7-2	TRBD2	CASSFPRTSGYNEQFF	TGTGCCAGCAGCTTTCCAAGGACTAGCGGTTACAATGAGCAGTTCTTC
.	TRBJ2-7	12	TRBV20-1	.	CSVTGHLYEQYF	TGCAGTGTAACGGGACACCTTTACGAGCAGTACTTC
.	TRBJ2-5	14	TRBV9	TRBD1	CASSRGQGAETQYF	TGTGCCAGCAGCAGGGGACAGGGGGCTGAGACCCAGTACTTC
.	TRBJ2-7	16	TRBV25-1	.	CASSDFRDLLAYEQYF	TGTGCCAGCAGTGACTTCCGGGACCTCCTAGCCTACGAGCAGTACTTC